This entry concerns a single T cell receptor (beta chain). Antigen specificity is unknown. PCR primers comprised 60 Vbeta and 13 Jbeta primers. Clones were sequenced by immunoSEQ multiplex PCR, and TCRdb holds only the in-frame ones, with some missing. The data contain some 100,000 clones, approximately 84% of them singletons. The entry originates in a study of cytomegalovirus exposure and HLA in healthy donors. Regarding the study as a whole: It was taken for granted in presence/absence analyses that sequencing depth across donors was roughly uniform.

All donors participated as healthy donors of bone marrow. This TCR derives from a man aged 18 to 29 in good health and CMV-seronegative. The sample taken for sequencing was PBMCs.

CDR3 in DNA: TGTGCCAGCAGCCTTCGGACAGGAACGAACACTGAAGCTTTCTTT. This translates into CASSLRTGTNTEAFF. The rearrangement links TRBV7-9 to TRBJ1-1; 7 bases are a match to TRBD1. Germline CDR1 and CDR2: SEHNR and FQNEAQ (reference sequence). The trim removed 5 bases at V and 1 base at J, leaving 7 bases unmatched. The CDR3 is 15 amino acids.